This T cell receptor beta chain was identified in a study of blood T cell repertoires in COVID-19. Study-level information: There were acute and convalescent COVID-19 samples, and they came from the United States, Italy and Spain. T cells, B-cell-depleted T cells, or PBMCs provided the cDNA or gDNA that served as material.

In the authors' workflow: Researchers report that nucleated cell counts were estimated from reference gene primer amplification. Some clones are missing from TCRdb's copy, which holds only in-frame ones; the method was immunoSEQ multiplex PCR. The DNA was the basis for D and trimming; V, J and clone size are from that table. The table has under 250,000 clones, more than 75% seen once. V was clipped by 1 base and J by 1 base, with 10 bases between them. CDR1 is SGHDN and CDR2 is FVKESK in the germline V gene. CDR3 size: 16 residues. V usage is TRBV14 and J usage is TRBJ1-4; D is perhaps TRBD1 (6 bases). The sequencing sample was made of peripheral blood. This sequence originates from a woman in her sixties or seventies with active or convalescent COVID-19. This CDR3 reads CASSQVIGGTNEKLFF. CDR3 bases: TGTGCCAGCAGCCAAGTTATAGGGGGAACTAATGAAAAACTGTTTTTT.